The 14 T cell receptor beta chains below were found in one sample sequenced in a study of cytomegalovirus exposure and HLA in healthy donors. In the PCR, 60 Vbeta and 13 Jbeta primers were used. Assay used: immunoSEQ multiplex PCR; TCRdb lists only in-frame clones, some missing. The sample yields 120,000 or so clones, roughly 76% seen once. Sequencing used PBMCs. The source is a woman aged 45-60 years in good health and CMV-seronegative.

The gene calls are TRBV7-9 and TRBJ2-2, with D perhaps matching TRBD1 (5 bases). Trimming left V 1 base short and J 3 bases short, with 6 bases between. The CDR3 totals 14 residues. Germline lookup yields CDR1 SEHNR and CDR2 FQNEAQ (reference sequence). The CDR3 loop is CASSLGQYTGELFF. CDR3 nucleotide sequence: TGTGCCAGCAGCTTAGGACAGTACACCGGGGAGCTGTTTTTT.

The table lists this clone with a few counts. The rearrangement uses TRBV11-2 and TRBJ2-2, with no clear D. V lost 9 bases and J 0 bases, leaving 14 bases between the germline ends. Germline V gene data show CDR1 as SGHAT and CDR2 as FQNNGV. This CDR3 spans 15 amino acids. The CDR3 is CASRVSPSNTGELFF. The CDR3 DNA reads TGTGCCAGTAGAGTGTCCCCGTCGAACACCGGGGAGCTGTTTTTT.

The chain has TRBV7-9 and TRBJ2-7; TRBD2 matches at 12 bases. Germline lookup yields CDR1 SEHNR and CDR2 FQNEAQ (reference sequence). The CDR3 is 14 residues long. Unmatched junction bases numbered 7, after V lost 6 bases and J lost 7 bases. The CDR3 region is CASSSLAGGEEQYF. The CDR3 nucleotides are TGTGCCAGCAGTTCCCTAGCGGGAGGGGAGGAGCAGTACTTC. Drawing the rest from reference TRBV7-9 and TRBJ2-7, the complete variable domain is DTGVSQNPRHKITKRGQNVTFRCDPISEHNRLYWYRQTLGQGPEFLTYFQNEAQLEKSRLLSDRFSAERPKGSFSTLEIQRTEQGDSAMYLCASSSLAGGEEQYFGPGTRLTVT.

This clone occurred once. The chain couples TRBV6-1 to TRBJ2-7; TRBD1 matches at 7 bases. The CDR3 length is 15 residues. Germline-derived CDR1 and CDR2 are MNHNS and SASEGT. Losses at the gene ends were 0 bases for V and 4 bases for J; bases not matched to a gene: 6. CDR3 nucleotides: TGTGCCAGCAGTGAAGCGCCAGGGACAGCTTACGAGCAGTACTTC. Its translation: CASSEAPGTAYEQYF.

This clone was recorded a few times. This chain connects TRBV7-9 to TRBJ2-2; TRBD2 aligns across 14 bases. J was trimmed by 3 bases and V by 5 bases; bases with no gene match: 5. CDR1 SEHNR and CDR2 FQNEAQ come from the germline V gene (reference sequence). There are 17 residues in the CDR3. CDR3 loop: CASSRGLAGAYTGELFF. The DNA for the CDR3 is TGTGCCAGCAGCCGGGGACTAGCGGGGGCCTACACCGGGGAGCTGTTTTTT.

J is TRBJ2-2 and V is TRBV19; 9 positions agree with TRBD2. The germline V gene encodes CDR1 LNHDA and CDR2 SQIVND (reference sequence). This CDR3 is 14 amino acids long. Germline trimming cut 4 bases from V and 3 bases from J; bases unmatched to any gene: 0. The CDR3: CASSSGRDTGELFF. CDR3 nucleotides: TGTGCCAGTAGTAGCGGGAGGGACACCGGGGAGCTGTTTTTT.

The CDR3 region has the DNA TGTGCCAGTAACTCTGCTAGCGGGACTCGATTCGGCTATGAGCAGTTCTTC. It codes for CASNSASGTRFGYEQFF. V gene TRBV19 combines with J gene TRBJ2-1; 9 nucleotides line up with TRBD2. This CDR3 is 17 amino acids long. Germline loops: CDR1 LNHDA, CDR2 SQIVND (reference sequence). After removal of 7 bases from V and 8 bases from J, the junction contained 18 bases not matched to a gene.

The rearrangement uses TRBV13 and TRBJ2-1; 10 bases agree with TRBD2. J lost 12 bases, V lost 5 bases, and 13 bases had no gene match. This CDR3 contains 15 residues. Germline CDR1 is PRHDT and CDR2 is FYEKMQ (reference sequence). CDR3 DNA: TGTGCCAGCAGCCAAGGGAGGGCTCTAGCGGGAGCGCAGTTCTTC. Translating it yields CASSQGRALAGAQFF.

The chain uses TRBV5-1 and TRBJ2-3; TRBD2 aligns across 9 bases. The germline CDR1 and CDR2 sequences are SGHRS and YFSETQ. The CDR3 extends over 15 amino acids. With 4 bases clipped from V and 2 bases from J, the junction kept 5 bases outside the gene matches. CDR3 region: CASSETSGSTDTQYF. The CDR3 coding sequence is TGCGCCAGCAGCGAGACTAGCGGTTCCACAGATACGCAGTATTTT.

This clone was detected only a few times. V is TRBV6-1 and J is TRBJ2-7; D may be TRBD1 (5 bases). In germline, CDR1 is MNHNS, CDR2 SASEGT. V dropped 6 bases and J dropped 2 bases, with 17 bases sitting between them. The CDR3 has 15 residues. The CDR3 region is CASSAGRGHPYEQYF. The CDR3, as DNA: TGTGCCAGCAGCGCAGGAAGGGGCCATCCCTACGAGCAGTACTTC.

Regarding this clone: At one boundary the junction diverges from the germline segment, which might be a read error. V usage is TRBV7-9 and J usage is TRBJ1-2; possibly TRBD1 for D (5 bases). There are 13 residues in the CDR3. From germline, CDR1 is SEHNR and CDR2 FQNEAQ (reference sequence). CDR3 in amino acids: CSSSFMGGYGYTF. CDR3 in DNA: TGTTCCAGCAGCTTTATGGGGGGCTATGGCTACACCTTC.

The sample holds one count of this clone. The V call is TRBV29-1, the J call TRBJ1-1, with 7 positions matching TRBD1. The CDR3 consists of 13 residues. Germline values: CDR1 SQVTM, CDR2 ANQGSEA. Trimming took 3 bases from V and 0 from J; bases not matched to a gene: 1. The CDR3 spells CSVEGQMNTEAFF. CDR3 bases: TGCAGCGTTGAGGGACAGATGAACACTGAAGCTTTCTTT.

The DNA for the CDR3 is TGTGCCAGCAGTGAACAGGCAAGGGGCCGTCAGCCCCAGCATTTT. Translated: CASSEQARGRQPQHF. V usage is TRBV6-1 and J usage is TRBJ1-5; D possibly corresponds to TRBD1 (5 bases). Germline V gene lookup returns CDR1 MNHNS and CDR2 SASEGT. V shed 2 bases and J shed 6 bases, with 14 bases lying between them. The CDR3 runs to 15 residues.

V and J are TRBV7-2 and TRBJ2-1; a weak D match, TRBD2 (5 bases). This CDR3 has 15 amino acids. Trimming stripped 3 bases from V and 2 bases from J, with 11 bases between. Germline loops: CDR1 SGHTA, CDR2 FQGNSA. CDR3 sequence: CASSFGRDTYNEQFF. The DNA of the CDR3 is TGTGCCAGCAGCTTTGGGAGAGACACCTACAATGAGCAGTTCTTC.